The T cell receptor beta chain described here comes from a study of shared clonotypes between healthy human individuals (TCRdb year 2020). About the investigation overall: A couple of women and a few men aged 18 to 49 years were included in the cohort. For each donor, CD4 naive and CD4 memory were each run on three plates, CD8 naive on two plates, and CD8 memory on one plate. Blood TCR repertoires of about 5 healthy adults were deeply sequenced to estimate repertoire size and the extent of clonotype sharing between individuals. To increase sequencing depth and limit assay-specific biases, different laboratories used diverse techniques to prepare libraries and sequence TCR repertoires. Leukapheresis yielded between about 0.85 and 10 billion PBMCs per donor.

The germline V gene gives CDR1 as SGHAT and CDR2 as FQNNGV. The CDR3, from cysteine to phenylalanine, totals 14 residues. The kept DNA is CDR3 alone, 42 bases in frame from the first base. V and J lose 1 base and 2 bases, and a span of 8 bases separates them. This clone was detected once. Its antigen has not been determined. Base quality data are lacking; no much larger clone is found one base away. Using the deep immunoSEQ assay, multiplex PCR amplified TCR CDR3 regions from genomic DNA. Genomic DNA extracted from each cell subset was distributed evenly over all wells of several immunoSEQ 96-well plates, and each plate served as one replicate. For sorted subsets, each replicate PCR was loaded with 200 ng genomic DNA, equivalent to 30,000 or so T cell genomes. Purified libraries were quantified with a Qubit 3.0 fluorometer, sized on a Bioanalyzer 2100, and re-quantified with the KAPA Library Quantification kit. A separate single-read 150-cycle Illumina NextSeq 550 flow cell was used to sequence each immunoSEQ 96-well plate. The source study handled its data this way. The immunoSEQ output contained only junctional sequences without quality scores, so filtering could not match that applied to full-length reads. Sequences were annotated with PyIR, a Python wrapper for IgBLAST v1.9, using IMGT germline references to assign V/J genes and CDR3. Reads were removed for weak V/J assignments (E-value above 1e-6), missing CDR3, stop codons, out-of-frame junctions, or ambiguous translated residues. A V3J clonotype was defined by an identical inferred V gene, J gene, and CDR3 amino acid sequence. To compute the percentage overlap between repertoires, the number of shared unique clonotypes was divided by the size of the smaller repertoire. Repertoire richness was assessed with RTK rarefaction, the Chao1 estimator, and Recon v2.1 estimates of unobserved clonotypes. For all TCRbeta clonotypes obtained by the gDNA method from four donors, generation probabilities were computed with OLGA. The clones in this table, taken by TCRdb from immuneACCESS, are in-frame only. Not every clone is retained; where verified, under half of the shortfall comes from an unresolved V gene, and the cause of the rest is unknown. From that table come the V and J calls and clone size; the DNA was used to work out D and trimming. For this sample there are millions of clones; just under 95% appear just once. In total, the top ten clones hold around 1.1% of the sample.

CD8 naive samples were CD45RO-negative cells positively selected for CCR7, giving a CD45RA+CCR7+ population that excluded TemRA cells. The donors were healthy, HIV-negative adults who had no recently reported acute infections or vaccinations. Only Caucasian adults living in Nashville, Tennessee, USA were represented among the donors. After blood collection by leukapheresis, PBMCs were isolated using Ficoll-Histopaque density gradient centrifugation and then cryopreserved in the vapor phase of liquid nitrogen. Analytical flow cytometry was used to check the purity and quantity of each magnetically sorted T cell population. Each sorted fraction had its genomic DNA isolated and then quantified by UV absorbance on a Nanodrop 2000c. The paper as a whole reports these results and caveats: Naive subsets generally had larger estimated clonotype richness than memory subsets. Because the study included only a small number of donors, the genetic and exposure-history diversity represented was limited. Rarefaction of sorted-subset datasets indicated incomplete sequencing despite the large sequencing depth. Clonotypes shared by all four sorted-subset donors showed higher generation probabilities than non-shared clonotypes. About 4.5% of naive CD4, roughly 3.6% of naive CD8, 2% to 2.5% of memory CD4, and 0.35% to 0.5% of memory CD8 clonotypes were shared across several donors. Pairwise subsampling led to the expectation that sequencing depth would affect the degree of clonotype sharing among donors. Sampling was limited to blood, and TCR repertoires in tissue likely differ from TCR repertoires in blood.

The sequence came from a man aged 18-30 years in good health. The chain is assembled from TRBV11-2 and TRBJ2-5; perhaps TRBD2 is the D gene, with 5 bases matching. Sequenced sample: naive CD8+ T cells sorted from blood. The sample's cell subset or site, from its label and the paper: CD45RA+CCR7+. The CDR3 reads as follows: CASSLGWEQETQYF. The DNA sequence follows: TGTGCCAGCAGCTTAGGTTGGGAGCAAGAGACCCAGTACTTC.